This entry lists 26 T cell receptor beta chains sequenced from one sample in a study of immune reconstitution after stem cell transplant in scleroderma. TCRdb redid the calling of the RT-PCR reads with MiXCR, one entry per CDR3 protein. The sample gives 1,400 to 1,500 distinct CDR3 sequences, less than 20% of which show up once; approximately 50% is in the top ten. The sample was gathered before or after autologous hematopoietic stem cell transplantation (not recorded which). These receptors all stem from a female donor with systemic sclerosis.

This clonotype is judged medium-sized (0.01 to 0.1%). The gene calls are TRBV7-3 and TRBJ2-5; 8 bases are shared with TRBD1. This CDR3 is built from 14 residues. From germline, CDR1 is SGHTA and CDR2 FQGTGA. V was clipped by 4 bases and J by 4 bases; unmatched bases: 5. CDR3 nucleotides: TGTGCCAGCAGCTCAACCGGACAGGGAGAGACCCAGTACTTC. It encodes CASSSTGQGETQYF.

The genes are TRBV11-2 and TRBJ2-7; D gene ambiguous. This CDR3 has 14 residues. The V end lost 0 bases, the J end lost 2 bases, and 8 bases lay between the germline ends. Germline V gene sequence: CDR1 SGHAT, CDR2 FQNNGV. For the CDR3, the DNA is TGTGCCAGCAGCTTAGACTGGGATACCTACGAGCAGTACTTC. As protein: CASSLDWDTYEQYF. Supplemented by reference TRBV11-2 and TRBJ2-7, the full variable domain reads EAGVAQSPRYKIIEKRQSVAFWCNPISGHATLYWYQQILGQGPKLLIQFQNNGVVDDSQLPKDRFSAERLKGVDSTLKIQPAKLEDSAVYLCASSLDWDTYEQYFGPGTRLTVT.

This clonotype showed up just a few times. The chain is built from TRBV5-4 and TRBJ1-6; D is undetermined. V gave up 4 bases and J gave up 9 bases, with 17 bases separating them. The CDR3 sequence is 15 residues long. Germline CDR1 and CDR2: SGHNT and YYREEE (reference sequence). The DNA for the CDR3 is TGTGCCAGCAGCCTGGAGAAGGGTTTAGGTTCACCCCTCCACTTT. Residues: CASSLEKGLGSPLHF.

CDR3 amino acids: CSARDTAGGNTIYF. Written as DNA, the CDR3 is TGCAGTGCTAGAGATACGGCAGGGGGAAACACCATATATTTT. The chain joins TRBV20-1 to TRBJ1-3, with D possibly being TRBD1 (5 bases). The V gene's germline CDR1 is DFQATT and CDR2 SNEGSKA (reference sequence). Trimming shortened V by 0 bases and J by 4 bases, and 10 bases separated the two germline ends. The CDR3 has 14 amino acids.

This clonotype is termed medium-sized. This sequence joins TRBV7-2 and TRBJ2-1; TRBD2 matches 9 bases. Germline V gene data show CDR1 as SGHTA and CDR2 as FQGNSA. The length of the CDR3 is 17 residues. V was clipped by 5 bases and J by 2 bases; unmatched bases: 10. CDR3 sequence (DNA): TGTGCCAGCAGCAAGGATAGCGGGGGACCACCCTACAATGAGCAGTTCTTC. Amino acid sequence: CASSKDSGGPPYNEQFF.

The CDR3 is CASSYSTRGAGTQYF. The CDR3 bases are TGTGCCAGCAGTTACTCGACTCGCGGGGCAGGAACCCAGTACTTC. The chain carries TRBV6-6 and TRBJ2-5; D possibly corresponds to TRBD2 (6 bases). This CDR3 is built from 15 residues. Trimming stripped 0 bases from V and 8 bases from J, with 16 bases between. CDR1 is MNHNY, CDR2 SVGAGI, per germline (reference sequence).

The table lists this clonotype with a few counts. The chain recombines TRBV6-5 with TRBJ1-6; D possibly corresponds to TRBD1 (5 bases). V was shortened by 6 bases and J by 9 bases, with 21 bases between the two germline ends. The CDR3 covers 16 residues. Germline-derived CDR1 and CDR2 are MNHEY and SVGAGI. The CDR3 DNA reads as TGTGCCAGCAGGTCCGGACACGGCCGGGGCATTTCACCCCTCCACTTT. It is translated as CASRSGHGRGISPLHF.

Judged by abundance, this clonotype is medium-sized. This sequence joins TRBV15 and TRBJ1-3; 7 bases are a match to TRBD1. CDR3 size: 16 residues. Germline V gene sequence: CDR1 LNHNV, CDR2 YYDKDF (reference sequence). The J segment lost 0 bases and the V segment lost 2 bases, leaving 4 bases of the junction unmatched. CDR3 coding DNA: TGTGCCACCAGCAGACAGGGGGGCCACTCTGGAAACACCATATATTTT. Protein sequence: CATSRQGGHSGNTIYF.

Of note for this clonotype: A much larger clone differs from this one at a single base, so this may be a read error. The chain has TRBV21-1 and TRBJ2-3; the table assigns TRBD1, which was not confirmed against the DNA. TRBV21-1 is termed a pseudogene. The CDR3 totals 17 residues. CDR3 amino acids: CASSKARGPRLLDTQYF. In nucleotides, the CDR3 is TGTGCCAGCAGCAAAGCGCGGGGGCCCCGTCTCTTGGATACGCAGTATTTT.

J is TRBJ1-2 and V is TRBV29-1; D call uncertain. The CDR3 has 12 amino acids. V lost 4 bases to trimming and J lost 8 bases, with 14 bases between them. Germline CDR1 SQVTM, CDR2 ANQGSEA. The CDR3 DNA is TGCAGCGTTGCGGCAGTCTCGGGAGGCTACACCTTC. It translates to CSVAAVSGGYTF. Using reference TRBV29-1 and TRBJ1-2 for the parts outside the CDR3, the full variable domain is SAVISQKPSRDICQRGTSLTIQCQVDSQVTMMFWYRQQPGQSLTLIATANQGSEATYESGFVIDKFPISRPNLTFSTLTVSNMSPEDSSIYLCSVAAVSGGYTFGSGTRLTVV.

The chain combines TRBV5-5 with TRBJ1-1, with 9 bases lining up with TRBD1. CDR3 size: 14 residues. Germline values: CDR1 SGHKS, CDR2 YYEKEE (reference sequence). Trimming cost V 3 bases and J 4 bases; bases outside gene matches: 4. Here the CDR3 DNA reads TGTGCCAGCAGCTACTTGACAGGGGGCACTGAAGCTTTCTTT. Amino acids: CASSYLTGGTEAFF.

This clonotype appeared once. The J gene is TRBJ2-2, the V gene TRBV9; D may match TRBD1 or TRBD2 (5 bases each). V shed 4 bases and J shed 0 bases, with 16 bases lying between them. CDR1 SGDLS and CDR2 YYNGEE come from the germline V gene. The CDR3 consists of 17 residues. Here the CDR3 reads CASSPRAAGSNTGELFF. The CDR3 DNA reads TGTGCCAGCAGCCCTAGAGCGGCAGGGTCGAACACCGGGGAGCTGTTTTTT.

Judged by abundance, this clonotype is medium-sized. The V and J genes are TRBV19 and TRBJ2-7; TRBD2 agrees at 9 bases. This CDR3 has 13 amino acids. The V and J ends lost 8 bases and 0 bases, in that order; junction bases with no gene match: 2. Germline CDR1 is LNHDA and CDR2 is SQIVND (reference sequence). The CDR3 DNA reads TGTGCCAGTCTAGCGGGGAGCTCCTACGAGCAGTACTTC. It specifies CASLAGSSYEQYF.

This clonotype is large within its sample. The chain links TRBV27 to TRBJ2-1; D is unresolved. V was trimmed by 4 bases and J by 9 bases, leaving 13 bases between them. The CDR3 consists of 13 residues. Germline CDR1 and CDR2: MNHEY and SMNVEV (reference sequence). CDR3 protein: CASSWTASGEQFF. The CDR3 bases are TGTGCCAGCAGTTGGACGGCCTCAGGTGAGCAGTTCTTC.

This clonotype showed up just a few times. This sequence joins TRBV6-1 and TRBJ2-7; a weak D match, TRBD1 (5 bases). V lost 2 bases, J lost 3 bases, and 14 bases lay in between. This CDR3 region has 15 residues. Germline V gene data show CDR1 as MNHNS and CDR2 as SASEGT. CDR3 nucleotide sequence: TGTGCCAGCAGTGAATCAGGCTGGCAGGGCTACGAGCAGTACTTC. Translation: CASSESGWQGYEQYF.

The chain couples TRBV20-1 to TRBJ2-1; no clear D gene. The CDR3 is 14 amino acids. CDR1 is DFQATT and CDR2 is SNEGSKA in the germline V gene (reference sequence). V lost 3 bases, J lost 5 bases, and 14 bases lay in between. The CDR3 coding sequence is TGCAGTGCTAGGGGTGGGAAAAGTCACAATGAGCAGTTCTTC. Translated: CSARGGKSHNEQFF.

This chain links TRBV12-3 or TRBV12-4 with TRBJ2-1; no firm D call. The CDR3 totals 10 residues. V shed 6 bases and J shed 12 bases, with 9 bases lying between them. CDR3 loop: CASSRVGQFF. CDR3 in DNA: TGTGCCAGCAGCCGCGTAGGGCAGTTCTTC.

This clonotype ranks as medium-sized. The chain combines TRBV19 with TRBJ2-1, with TRBD2 matching 7 bases. Germline lookup yields CDR1 LNHDA and CDR2 SQIVND (reference sequence). The J segment lost 4 bases and the V segment lost 3 bases, leaving 9 bases of the junction unmatched. CDR3 length: 16 residues. CDR3 amino acids: CASSIGLAGRYNEQFF. In DNA, the CDR3 is TGTGCCAGTAGTATCGGTTTAGCGGGCCGGTACAATGAGCAGTTCTTC.

In its sample, this clonotype is medium-sized (0.01 to 0.1%). The J gene is TRBJ2-5, the V gene TRBV13, with D unclear. Germline CDR1 reads PRHDT; CDR2 reads FYEKMQ (reference sequence). The CDR3 covers 15 residues. Trimming took off 4 bases at V and 2 bases at J, with 14 bases between the two ends. CDR3 nucleotides: TGTGCCAGCAGCTCCTGGGCGGCGCTACAAGAGACCCAGTACTTC. It translates to CASSSWAALQETQYF.

The V gene is TRBV6-5, the J gene TRBJ2-1; 14 bases agree with TRBD2. The CDR3 extends over 15 amino acids. J lost 2 bases, V lost 6 bases, and 0 bases had no gene match. Germline assignment: CDR1 MNHEY and CDR2 SVGAGI. CDR3 protein: CASRTSGRAYNEQFF. The CDR3 DNA follows: TGTGCCAGCAGGACTAGCGGGAGGGCCTACAATGAGCAGTTCTTC.

This clonotype came up a few times. The rearrangement links TRBV5-5 to TRBJ2-1; D gene uncertain. The CDR3 spans 11 residues. The germline gives CDR1 SGHKS, CDR2 YYEKEE (reference sequence). With 0 bases removed from V and 6 bases from J, the gap between germline ends came to 1 base. The CDR3 DNA follows: TGTGCCAGCAGCTTGGCCAATGAGCAGTTCTTC. It specifies CASSLANEQFF.

The count of this clonotype is one. CDR3 loop: CSARIGGTSEAFF. The CDR3 nucleotides are TGCAGTGCTAGAATAGGGGGTACCTCTGAAGCTTTCTTT. The chain recombines TRBV20-1 with TRBJ1-1; D might be TRBD1 (6 bases). In germline, CDR1 is DFQATT, CDR2 SNEGSKA (reference sequence). V lost 2 bases and J 6 bases, leaving 13 bases between the germline ends. CDR3 size: 13 residues.

The chain has TRBV2 and TRBJ2-5; unclear D gene. Between the trimmed V and J ends, which lost 3 bases and 5 bases, there was a span of 4 bases. The V gene's germline CDR1 is SNHLY and CDR2 FYNNEI. The length of the CDR3 is 11 residues. The CDR3 region is CASSDWETQYF. Written as DNA, the CDR3 is TGTGCCAGCAGTGATTGGGAGACCCAGTACTTC.

Judged by abundance, this clonotype is medium-sized. The genes are TRBV10-3 and TRBJ2-3, with D maybe TRBD2 (5 bases). V was trimmed by 9 bases and J by 3 bases, leaving 10 bases between them. CDR1 is ENHRY, CDR2 SYGVKD, per germline. CDR3 length equals 12 residues. The CDR3 protein is CAMSRATDTQYF. The CDR3 DNA reads as TGTGCCATGTCGCGGGCGACAGATACGCAGTATTTT.

This clonotype came up a few times. This chain joins TRBV20-1 and TRBJ2-2; 9 nucleotides line up with TRBD1. This CDR3 is 12 amino acids long. V lost 6 bases and J lost 4; bases outside the gene matches: 0. Germline V gene lookup returns CDR1 DFQATT and CDR2 SNEGSKA (reference sequence). The CDR3 region has the DNA TGCAGTGCGGACAGGGGCACCGGGGAGCTGTTTTTT. Translated, it gives CSADRGTGELFF.

This clonotype is deemed medium-sized. The gene calls are TRBV6-1 and TRBJ2-7; TRBD2 aligns across 12 bases. Germline V lookup: CDR1 MNHNS, CDR2 SASEGT. V shed 5 bases, J shed 9 bases, and the junction held 14 bases outside the gene matches. This CDR3 is built from 16 residues. DNA of the CDR3: TGTGCCAGCAGTCACGGACTAGCGGGGTCTGGTGGTGGGCAGTACTTC. Its protein product is CASSHGLAGSGGGQYF.